This TCR beta chain is from a study of T cell repertoires in cytomegalovirus infection. Study-level findings and limits: Cumulative frequency of public TCR beta families picked out carriers of CMV plus the relevant HLA. Dominating the ex vivo response were TCR beta clonotypes that were CMV-specific and HLA-C-restricted.

TCRdb processed the reads anew with MiXCR; each CDR3 protein has one entry. This table has about 140,000 distinct CDR3 sequences, 5.5% to 8% appearing once. The V and J ends lost 3 bases and 8 bases respectively, with 20 bases between them. This CDR3 comprises 15 residues. Germline loops: CDR1 DFQATT, CDR2 SNEGSKA (reference sequence). A note on this clonotype: Its antigen is still unknown.

The source is a human donor in good health (CMV status not recorded). Some clones in this sample may be carry-over from other donors' samples. Material for sequencing was PBMCs. This chain uses TRBV20-1 with TRBJ1-5, with no clear D. CDR3 loop: CSASYSNARWEPQHF. The CDR3 DNA follows: TGCAGTGCTAGCTATTCGAACGCCCGATGGGAGCCCCAGCATTTT.